This note documents a single T cell receptor (beta chain) sequence. Trimming stripped 3 bases from V and 5 bases from J, with 16 bases between. The CDR3 runs 15 residues. Germline CDR1 reads MNHEY; CDR2 reads SMNVEV (reference sequence). TCRdb keeps only in-frame clones here, not all; method: immunoSEQ multiplex PCR. The data show about 130,000 clones, about 87% seen once. These data belong to a study of T cell responses to AZD1222 COVID-19 vaccine. The sequence was obtained from an adult in good health. Sequenced material: peripheral blood, taken on day 0 of AZD1222 vaccination. The genes are TRBV27 and TRBJ2-5; D not certain. The chain's CDR3 is CASSLKGHLSETQYF. DNA for the CDR3: TGTGCCAGCAGTTTGAAGGGCCATCTATCGGAGACCCAGTACTTC.